This TCR beta chain was documented in a study of siplizumab effects on memory and regulatory T cells. The study's findings and limits: Some alloreactive sequences were traceable to unstimulated CD4+ memory cells, and siplizumab significantly reduced them. Roughly 80-95% of proliferating CD4+ or CD8+ clones defied assignment to a naive or memory phenotype. Whether proliferating Tregs in siplizumab cultures suppress was not functionally confirmed. It seemed that naive T cells were more diverse than memory cells and were major contributors to the alloresponse.

Assay: immunoSEQ multiplex PCR; the TCRdb copy retains only in-frame clones and omits some. The table includes approximately 97,000 clones, approximately 90% detected once. Of note for this clone: Its specificity is unknown.

CDR1 MNHNS and CDR2 SASEGT come from the germline V gene. The CDR3 runs 15 residues. V lost 5 bases, J lost 7 bases, and 19 bases lay in between. The genes are TRBV6-1 and TRBJ2-3; D perhaps matches TRBD1 (6 bases). Sequences were obtained from CD4+ T cells sorted from blood. The receptor's source is a human donor in good health. The CDR3 nucleotides are TGTGCCAGCAGTTCACAGGGTCCGGCTCTTAATACGCAGTATTTT. It yields the protein CASSSQGPALNTQYF.